This T cell receptor beta chain was sequenced in a study of blood T cell repertoires in COVID-19. The V segment lost 4 bases and the J segment 1 base; nucleotides outside the gene matches: 6. Germline-derived CDR1 and CDR2 are SGHRS and YFSETQ. The CDR3 consists of 17 residues. Assay used: immunoSEQ multiplex PCR; TCRdb lists only in-frame clones, some missing. The sample consists of 150,000 or so clones, 70% to 85% of them appearing once. This clone came up a few times. The chain has TRBV5-1 and TRBJ2-3, with TRBD2 identical over 13 bases. The sequence derives from a woman of 80 years or more with acute or convalescent COVID-19. Sequenced input: peripheral blood. The CDR3 region is CASSQGLAGSGTDTQYF. CDR3 coding DNA: TGCGCCAGCAGCCAGGGACTAGCGGGGTCAGGCACAGATACGCAGTATTTT. Supplemented by reference TRBV5-1 and TRBJ2-3, the full variable domain reads KAGVTQTPRYLIKTRGQQVTLSCSPISGHRSVSWYQQTPGQGLQFLFEYFSETQRNKGNFPGRFSGRQFSNSRSEMNVSTLELGDSALYLCASSQGLAGSGTDTQYFGPGTRLTVL.